The sequence of this T cell receptor (beta chain) was determined in a study of blood T cell repertoires in COVID-19. Researchers sorted participants into cohorts using their self-reported clinical history. Donors of Cohort 3 who recovered were those that had two negative PCRs, clearance, or symptom resolution. TCRdb's copy holds only in-frame clones and misses some; the assay was immunoSEQ multiplex PCR. The repertoire holds about 140,000 clones, with about three quarters as singletons. The CDR3 is 19 amino acids. Between the trimmed V and J ends, which lost 0 bases and 0 bases, there was a span of 15 bases. Germline V gene sequence: CDR1 KGHSH, CDR2 LQKENI.

This chain links TRBV18 with TRBJ2-6; D unclear. The sequence derives from a woman between 45 and 65 years old who had recovered from COVID-19. Sequencing was carried out using PBMCs or T cells enriched from blood (not recorded which). The CDR3 loop reads CASSPPSVLLRSGANVLTF. The CDR3 coding sequence is TGTGCCAGCTCACCACCGTCAGTTCTCCTCCGCTCTGGGGCCAACGTCCTGACTTTC.